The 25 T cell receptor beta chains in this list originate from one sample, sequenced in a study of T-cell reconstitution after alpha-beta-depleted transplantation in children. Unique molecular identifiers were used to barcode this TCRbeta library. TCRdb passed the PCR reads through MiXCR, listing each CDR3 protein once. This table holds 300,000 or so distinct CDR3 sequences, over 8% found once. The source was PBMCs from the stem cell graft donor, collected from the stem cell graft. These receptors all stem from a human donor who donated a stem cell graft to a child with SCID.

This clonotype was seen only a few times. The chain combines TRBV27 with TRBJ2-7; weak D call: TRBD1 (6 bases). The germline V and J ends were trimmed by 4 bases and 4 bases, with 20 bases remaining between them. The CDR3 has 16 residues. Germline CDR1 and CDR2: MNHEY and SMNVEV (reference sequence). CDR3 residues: CASSSTPALTGYEQYF. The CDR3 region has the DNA TGTGCCAGCAGTTCAACCCCCGCCCTTACAGGGTACGAGCAGTACTTC.

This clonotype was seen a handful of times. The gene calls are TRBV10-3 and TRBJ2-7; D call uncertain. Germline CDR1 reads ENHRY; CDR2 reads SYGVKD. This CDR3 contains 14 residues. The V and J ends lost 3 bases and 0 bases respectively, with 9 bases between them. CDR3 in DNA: TGTGCCATCAGTGATGAAGGCAGCTCCTACGAGCAGTACTTC. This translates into CAISDEGSSYEQYF.

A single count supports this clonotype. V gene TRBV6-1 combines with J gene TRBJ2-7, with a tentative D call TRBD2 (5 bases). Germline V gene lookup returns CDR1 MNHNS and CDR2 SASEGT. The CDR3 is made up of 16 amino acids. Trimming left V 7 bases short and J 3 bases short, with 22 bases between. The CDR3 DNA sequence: TGTGCCAGCATCTCACCGGCGGGCCAAGGGAGCTACGAGCAGTACTTC. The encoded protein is CASISPAGQGSYEQYF.

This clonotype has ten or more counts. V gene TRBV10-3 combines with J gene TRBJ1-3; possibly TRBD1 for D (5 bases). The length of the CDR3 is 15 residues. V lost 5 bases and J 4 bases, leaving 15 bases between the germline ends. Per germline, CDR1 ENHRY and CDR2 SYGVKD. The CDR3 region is CAISWGTGGGNTIYF. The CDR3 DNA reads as TGTGCCATCAGTTGGGGGACCGGCGGGGGAAACACCATATATTTT.

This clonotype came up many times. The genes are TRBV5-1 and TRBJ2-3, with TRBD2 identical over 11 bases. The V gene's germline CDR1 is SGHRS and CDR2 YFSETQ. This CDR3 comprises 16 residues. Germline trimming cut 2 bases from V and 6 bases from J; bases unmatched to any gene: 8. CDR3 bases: TGCGCCAGCAGCTTATCACTAGCGGGGGAGGTCGATACGCAGTATTTT. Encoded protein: CASSLSLAGEVDTQYF.

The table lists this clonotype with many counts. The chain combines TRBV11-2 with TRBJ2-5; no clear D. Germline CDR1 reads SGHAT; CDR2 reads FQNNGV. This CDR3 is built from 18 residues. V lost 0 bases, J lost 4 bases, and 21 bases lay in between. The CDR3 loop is CASSLDRSSITLIETQYF. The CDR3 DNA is TGTGCCAGCAGCTTAGATCGGAGTAGCATTACATTAATAGAGACCCAGTACTTC.

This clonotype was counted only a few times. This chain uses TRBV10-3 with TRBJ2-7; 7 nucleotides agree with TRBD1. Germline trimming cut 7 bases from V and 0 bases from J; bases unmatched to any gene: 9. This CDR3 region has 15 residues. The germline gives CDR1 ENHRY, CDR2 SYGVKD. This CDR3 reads CAITGGPANSYEQYF. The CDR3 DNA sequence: TGTGCCATCACAGGGGGACCGGCAAACTCCTACGAGCAGTACTTC.

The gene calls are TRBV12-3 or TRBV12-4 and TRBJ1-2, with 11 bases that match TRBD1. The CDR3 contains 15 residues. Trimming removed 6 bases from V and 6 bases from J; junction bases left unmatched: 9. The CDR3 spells CASSRGWGQGDGYTF. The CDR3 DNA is TGTGCCAGCAGCCGGGGGTGGGGACAGGGGGATGGCTACACCTTC.

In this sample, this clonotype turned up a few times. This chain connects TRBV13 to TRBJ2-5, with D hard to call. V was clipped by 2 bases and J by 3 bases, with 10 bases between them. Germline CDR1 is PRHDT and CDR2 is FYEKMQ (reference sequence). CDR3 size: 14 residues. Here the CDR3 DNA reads TGTGCCAGCAGCTTAATGGCACCAAAAGAGACCCAGTACTTC. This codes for CASSLMAPKETQYF.

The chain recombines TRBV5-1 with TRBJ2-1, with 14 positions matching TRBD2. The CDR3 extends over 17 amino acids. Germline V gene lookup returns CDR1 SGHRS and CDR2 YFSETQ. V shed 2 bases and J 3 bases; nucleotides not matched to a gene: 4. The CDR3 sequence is CASSFGLAGGHYNEQFF. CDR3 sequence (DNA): TGCGCCAGCAGCTTTGGACTAGCGGGGGGCCACTACAATGAGCAGTTCTTC.

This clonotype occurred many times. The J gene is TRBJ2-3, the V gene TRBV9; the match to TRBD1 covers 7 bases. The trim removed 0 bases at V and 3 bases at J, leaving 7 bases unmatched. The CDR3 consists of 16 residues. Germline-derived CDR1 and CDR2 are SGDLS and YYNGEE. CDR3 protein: CASSVVGDRETDTQYF. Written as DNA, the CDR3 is TGTGCCAGCAGCGTAGTTGGAGACAGGGAAACAGATACGCAGTATTTT.

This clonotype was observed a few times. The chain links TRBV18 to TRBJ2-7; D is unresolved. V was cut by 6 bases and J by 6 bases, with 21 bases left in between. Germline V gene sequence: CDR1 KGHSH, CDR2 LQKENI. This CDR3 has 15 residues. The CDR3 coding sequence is TGTGCCAGCTCCGCCGGCACCGGACCAGACGCCGAGCAGTACTTC. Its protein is CASSAGTGPDAEQYF. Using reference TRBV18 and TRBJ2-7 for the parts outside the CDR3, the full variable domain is NAGVMQNPRHLVRRRGQEARLRCSPMKGHSHVYWYRQLPEEGLKFMVYLQKENIIDESGMPKERFSAEFPKEGPSILRIQQVVRGDSAAYFCASSAGTGPDAEQYFGPGTRLTVT.

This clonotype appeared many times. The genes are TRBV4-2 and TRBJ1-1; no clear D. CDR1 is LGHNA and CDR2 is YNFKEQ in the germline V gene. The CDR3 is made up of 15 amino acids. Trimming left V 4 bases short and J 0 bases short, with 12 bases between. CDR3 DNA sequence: TGTGCCAGCAGCCCCCGACAAACTTTGAACACTGAAGCTTTCTTT. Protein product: CASSPRQTLNTEAFF.

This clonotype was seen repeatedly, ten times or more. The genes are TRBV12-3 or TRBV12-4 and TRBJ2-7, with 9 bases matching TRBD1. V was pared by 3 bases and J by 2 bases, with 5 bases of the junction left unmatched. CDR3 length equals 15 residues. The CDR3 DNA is TGTGCCAGCAGTTTCACCGGGACAGGGACCTACGAGCAGTACTTC. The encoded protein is CASSFTGTGTYEQYF.

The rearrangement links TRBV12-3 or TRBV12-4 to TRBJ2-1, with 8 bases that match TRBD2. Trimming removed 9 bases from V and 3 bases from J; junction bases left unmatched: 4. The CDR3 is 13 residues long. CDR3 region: CASCSGIYNEQFF. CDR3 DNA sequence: TGTGCCAGTTGTAGCGGGATCTACAATGAGCAGTTCTTC.

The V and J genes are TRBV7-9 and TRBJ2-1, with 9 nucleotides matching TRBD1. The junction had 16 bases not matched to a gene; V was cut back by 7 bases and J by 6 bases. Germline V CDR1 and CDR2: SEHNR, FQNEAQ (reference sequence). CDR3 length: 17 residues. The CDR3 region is CASTLRLGTGSFNEQFF. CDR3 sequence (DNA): TGTGCCAGCACCCTCCGGCTTGGGACAGGGTCGTTCAATGAGCAGTTCTTC.

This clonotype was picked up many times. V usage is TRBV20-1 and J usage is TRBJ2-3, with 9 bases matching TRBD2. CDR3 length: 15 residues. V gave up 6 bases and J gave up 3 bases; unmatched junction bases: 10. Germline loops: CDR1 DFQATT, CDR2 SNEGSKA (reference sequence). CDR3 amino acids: CSADTSLAGTDTQYF. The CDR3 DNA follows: TGCAGTGCAGACACATCGCTAGCGGGGACAGATACGCAGTATTTT.

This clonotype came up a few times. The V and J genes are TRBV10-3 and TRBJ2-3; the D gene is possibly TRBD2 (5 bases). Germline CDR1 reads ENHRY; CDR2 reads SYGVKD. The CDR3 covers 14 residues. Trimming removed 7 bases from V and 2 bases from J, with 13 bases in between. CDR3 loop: CAIKRERDTDTQYF. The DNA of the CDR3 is TGTGCCATCAAAAGGGAACGGGACACAGATACGCAGTATTTT.

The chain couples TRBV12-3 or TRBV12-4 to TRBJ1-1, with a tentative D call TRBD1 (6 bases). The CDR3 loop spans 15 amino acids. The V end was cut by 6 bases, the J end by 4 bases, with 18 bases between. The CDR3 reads CASRPAGADSTEAFF. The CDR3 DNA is TGTGCCAGCAGGCCTGCAGGGGCGGATAGCACTGAAGCTTTCTTT.

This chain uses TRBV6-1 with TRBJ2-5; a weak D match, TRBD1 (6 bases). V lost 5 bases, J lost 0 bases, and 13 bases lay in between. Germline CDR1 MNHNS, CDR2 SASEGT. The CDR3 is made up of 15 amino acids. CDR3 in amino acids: CASSTGTQYQETQYF. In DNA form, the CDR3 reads TGTGCCAGCAGTACCGGGACACAGTACCAAGAGACCCAGTACTTC.

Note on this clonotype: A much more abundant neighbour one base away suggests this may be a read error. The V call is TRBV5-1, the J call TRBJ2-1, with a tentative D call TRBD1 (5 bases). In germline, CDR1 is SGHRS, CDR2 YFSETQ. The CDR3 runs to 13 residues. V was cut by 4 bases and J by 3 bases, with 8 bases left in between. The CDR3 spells CASSVQDYNEQFF. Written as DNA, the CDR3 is TGCGCCAGCAGCGTACAGGACTACAATGAGCAGTTCTTC.

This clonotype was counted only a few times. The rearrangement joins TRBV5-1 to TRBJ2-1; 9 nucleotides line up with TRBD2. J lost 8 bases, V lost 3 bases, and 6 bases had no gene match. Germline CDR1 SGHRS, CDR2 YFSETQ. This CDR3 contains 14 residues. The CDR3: CASSSKTSGDEQFF. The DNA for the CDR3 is TGCGCCAGCAGCTCGAAGACTAGCGGCGATGAGCAGTTCTTC.

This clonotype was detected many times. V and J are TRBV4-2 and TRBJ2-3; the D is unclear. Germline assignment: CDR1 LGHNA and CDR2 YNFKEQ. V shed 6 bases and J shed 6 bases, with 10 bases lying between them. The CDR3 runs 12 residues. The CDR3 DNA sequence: TGTGCCAGCAGTCTCGAACTGGATACGCAGTATTTT. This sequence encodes CASSLELDTQYF.

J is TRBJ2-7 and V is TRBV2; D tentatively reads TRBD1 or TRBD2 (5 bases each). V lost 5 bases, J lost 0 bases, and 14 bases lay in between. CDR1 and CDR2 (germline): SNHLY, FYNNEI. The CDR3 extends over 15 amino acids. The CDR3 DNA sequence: TGTGCCAGCAGTTCCGGGACGGGGAGCTCCTACGAGCAGTACTTC. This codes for CASSSGTGSSYEQYF.

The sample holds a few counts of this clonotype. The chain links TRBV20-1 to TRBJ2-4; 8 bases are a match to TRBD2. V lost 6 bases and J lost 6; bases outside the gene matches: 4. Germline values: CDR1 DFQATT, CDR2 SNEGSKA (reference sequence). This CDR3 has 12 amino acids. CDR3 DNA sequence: TGCAGTGCCCTAGCGGGCAGAAACATTCAGTACTTC. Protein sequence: CSALAGRNIQYF.